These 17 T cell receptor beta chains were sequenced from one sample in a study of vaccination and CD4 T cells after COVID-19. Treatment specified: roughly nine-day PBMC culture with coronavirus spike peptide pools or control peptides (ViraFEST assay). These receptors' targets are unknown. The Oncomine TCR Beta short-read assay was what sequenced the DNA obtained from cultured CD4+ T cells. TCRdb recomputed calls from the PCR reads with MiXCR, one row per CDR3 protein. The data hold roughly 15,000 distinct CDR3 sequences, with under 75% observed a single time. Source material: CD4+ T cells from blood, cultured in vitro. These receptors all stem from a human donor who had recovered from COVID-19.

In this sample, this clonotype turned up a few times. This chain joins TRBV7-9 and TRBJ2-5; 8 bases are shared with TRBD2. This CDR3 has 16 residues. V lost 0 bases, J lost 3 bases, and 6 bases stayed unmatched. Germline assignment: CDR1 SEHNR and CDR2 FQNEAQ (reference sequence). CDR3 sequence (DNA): TGTGCCAGCAGCTTAGCAGGAGCGGGAGTAGAAGAGACCCAGTACTTC. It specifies CASSLAGAGVEETQYF.

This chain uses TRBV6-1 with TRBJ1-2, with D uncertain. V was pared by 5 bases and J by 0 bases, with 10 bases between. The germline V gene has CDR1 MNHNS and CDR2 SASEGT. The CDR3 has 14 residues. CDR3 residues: CASSPGVANYGYTF. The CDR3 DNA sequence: TGTGCCAGCAGTCCCGGAGTAGCTAACTATGGCTACACCTTC.

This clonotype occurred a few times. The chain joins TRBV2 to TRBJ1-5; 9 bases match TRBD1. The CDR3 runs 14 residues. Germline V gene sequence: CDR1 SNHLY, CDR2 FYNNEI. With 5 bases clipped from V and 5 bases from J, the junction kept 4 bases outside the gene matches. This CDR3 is CASSWGQGYQPQHF. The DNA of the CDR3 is TGTGCCAGCAGTTGGGGACAGGGTTATCAGCCCCAGCATTTT.

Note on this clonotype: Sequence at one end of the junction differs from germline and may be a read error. CDR3 protein: CASSLDRGMRNIQYF. CDR3 in DNA: TGTGCCAGCAGCCTAGACAGGGGGATGAGAAACATTCAGTACTTT. The chain links TRBV7-2 to TRBJ2-4; 9 nucleotides agree with TRBD1. The CDR3 extends over 15 amino acids. Germline loops: CDR1 SGHTA, CDR2 FQGNSA.

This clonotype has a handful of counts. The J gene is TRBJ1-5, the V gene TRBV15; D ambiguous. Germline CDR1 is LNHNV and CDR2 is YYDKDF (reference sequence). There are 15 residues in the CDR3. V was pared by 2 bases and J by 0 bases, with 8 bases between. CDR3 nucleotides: TGTGCCACCAGCAGATCCGGAAATAGCAATCAGCCCCAGCATTTT. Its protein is CATSRSGNSNQPQHF.

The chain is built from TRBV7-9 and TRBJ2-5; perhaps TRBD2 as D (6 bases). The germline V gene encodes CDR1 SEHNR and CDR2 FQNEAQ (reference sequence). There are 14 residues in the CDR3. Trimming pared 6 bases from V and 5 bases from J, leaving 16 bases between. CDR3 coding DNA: TGTGCCAGCAGGCGGGACCTACGAGTGGAGACCCAGTACTTC. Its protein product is CASRRDLRVETQYF.

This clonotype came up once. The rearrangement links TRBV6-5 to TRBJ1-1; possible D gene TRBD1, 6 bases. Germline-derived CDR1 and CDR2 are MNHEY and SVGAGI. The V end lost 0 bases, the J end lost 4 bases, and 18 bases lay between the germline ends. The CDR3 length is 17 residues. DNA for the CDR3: TGTGCCAGCAGTTACTCGATACCCACGGGGGCAGCCACTGAAGCTTTCTTT. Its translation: CASSYSIPTGAATEAFF.

The CDR3 here is CASSINEHGYTF. CDR3 bases: TGTGCCAGTAGTATAAATGAACATGGCTACACCTTC. This chain connects TRBV19 to TRBJ1-2; D not certain. Germline V gives CDR1 LNHDA, CDR2 SQIVND (reference sequence). CDR3 length: 12 amino acids. Trimming took 2 bases from V and 6 from J, leaving 7 bases between them.

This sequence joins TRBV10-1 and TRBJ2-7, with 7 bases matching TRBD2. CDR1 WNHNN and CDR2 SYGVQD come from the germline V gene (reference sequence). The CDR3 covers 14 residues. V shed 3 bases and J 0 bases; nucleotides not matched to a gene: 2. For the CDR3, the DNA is TGCGCCAGCAGTGAAAGCGGGGTCTCCTACGAGCAGTACTTC. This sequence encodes CASSESGVSYEQYF.

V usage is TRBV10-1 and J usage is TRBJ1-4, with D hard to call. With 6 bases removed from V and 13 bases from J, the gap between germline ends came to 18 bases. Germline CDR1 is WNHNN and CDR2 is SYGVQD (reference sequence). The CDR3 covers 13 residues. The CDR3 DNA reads TGCGCCAGCAGGTCGTCCCCATCTGGAAGACTGTTTTTT. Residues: CASRSSPSGRLFF.

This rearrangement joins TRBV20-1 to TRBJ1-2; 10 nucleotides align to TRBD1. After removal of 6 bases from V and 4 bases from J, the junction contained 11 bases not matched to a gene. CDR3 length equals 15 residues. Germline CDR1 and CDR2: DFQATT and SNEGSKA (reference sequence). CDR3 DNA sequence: TGCAGTGCCGCAGCCGGGACAGGGGATAGCTATGGCTACACCTTC. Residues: CSAAAGTGDSYGYTF.

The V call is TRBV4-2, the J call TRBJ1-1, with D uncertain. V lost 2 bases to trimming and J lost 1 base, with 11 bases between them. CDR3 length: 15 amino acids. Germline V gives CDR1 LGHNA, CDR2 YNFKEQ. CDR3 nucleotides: TGTGCCAGCAGCCAAACGGACTTCAAGAACACTGAAGCTTTCTTT. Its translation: CASSQTDFKNTEAFF.

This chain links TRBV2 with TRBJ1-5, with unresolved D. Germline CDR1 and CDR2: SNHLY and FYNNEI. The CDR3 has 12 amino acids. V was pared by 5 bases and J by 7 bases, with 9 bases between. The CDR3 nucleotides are TGTGCCAGCAGTCAAGAAGGGCAGCCCCAGCATTTT. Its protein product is CASSQEGQPQHF.

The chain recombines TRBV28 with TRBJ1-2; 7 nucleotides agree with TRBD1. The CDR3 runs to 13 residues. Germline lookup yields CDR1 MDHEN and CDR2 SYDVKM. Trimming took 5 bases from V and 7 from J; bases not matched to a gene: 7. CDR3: CASSTGTVSGYTF. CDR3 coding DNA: TGTGCCAGCAGTACCGGGACAGTCTCTGGCTACACCTTC.

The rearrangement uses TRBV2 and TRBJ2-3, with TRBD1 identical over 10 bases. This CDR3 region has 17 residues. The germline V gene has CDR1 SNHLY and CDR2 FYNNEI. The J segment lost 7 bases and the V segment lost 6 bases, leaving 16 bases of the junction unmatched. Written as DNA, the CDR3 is TGTGCCAGCAGCTCCGGGACAGGGGCCGGGATCAGATATACGCAGTATTTT. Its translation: CASSSGTGAGIRYTQYF. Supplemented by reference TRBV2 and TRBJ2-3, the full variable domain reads EPEVTQTPSHQVTQMGQEVILRCVPISNHLYFYWYRQILGQKVEFLVSFYNNEISEKSEIFDDQFSVERPDGSNFTLKIRSTKLEDSAMYFCASSSGTGAGIRYTQYFGPGTRLTVL.

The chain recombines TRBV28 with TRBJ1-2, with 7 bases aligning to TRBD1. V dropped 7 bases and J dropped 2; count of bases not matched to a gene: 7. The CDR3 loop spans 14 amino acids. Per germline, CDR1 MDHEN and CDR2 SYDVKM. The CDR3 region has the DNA TGTGCCAGCATCTTGACAGGGCCAAACTATGGCTACACCTTC. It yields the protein CASILTGPNYGYTF.

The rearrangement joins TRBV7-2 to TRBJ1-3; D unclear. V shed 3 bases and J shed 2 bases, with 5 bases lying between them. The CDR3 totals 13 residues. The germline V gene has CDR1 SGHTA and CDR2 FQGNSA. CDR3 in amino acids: CASSFGAGNTIYF. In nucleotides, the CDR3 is TGTGCCAGCAGCTTTGGGGCTGGAAACACCATATATTTT.